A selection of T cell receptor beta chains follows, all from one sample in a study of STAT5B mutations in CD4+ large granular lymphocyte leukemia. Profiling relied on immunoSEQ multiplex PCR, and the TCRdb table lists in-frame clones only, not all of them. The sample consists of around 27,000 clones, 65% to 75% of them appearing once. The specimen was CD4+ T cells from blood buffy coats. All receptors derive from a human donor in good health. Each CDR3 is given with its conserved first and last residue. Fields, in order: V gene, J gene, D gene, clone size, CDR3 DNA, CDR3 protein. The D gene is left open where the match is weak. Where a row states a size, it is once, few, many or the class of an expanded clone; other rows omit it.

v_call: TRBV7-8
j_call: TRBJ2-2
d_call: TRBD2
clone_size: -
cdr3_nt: TGTGCCAGCAACCGCGGGGGGGCTGGGGAGCTGTTTTTT
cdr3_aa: CASNRGGAGELFF

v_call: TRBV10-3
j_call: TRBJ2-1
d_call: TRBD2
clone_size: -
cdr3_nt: TGTGCCATCAGTCGTGGCGGGAGTGTGATTGATGAGCAGTTCTTC
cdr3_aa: CAISRGGSVIDEQFF

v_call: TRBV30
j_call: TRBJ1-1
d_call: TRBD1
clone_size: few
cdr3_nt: TGTGCCTGGAGTGTACAGGGGTACACTGAAGCTTTCTTT
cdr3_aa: CAWSVQGYTEAFF

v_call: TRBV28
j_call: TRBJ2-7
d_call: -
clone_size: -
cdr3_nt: TGTGCCAGCAGTTCACCCCGAAGATTTAGCTCCTACGAACAGTACTTC
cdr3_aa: CASSSPRRFSSYEQYF

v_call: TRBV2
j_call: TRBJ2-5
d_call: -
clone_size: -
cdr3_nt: TGTGCCAGCATGAGGGACCAAGAGACCCAGTACTTC
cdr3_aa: CASMRDQETQYF

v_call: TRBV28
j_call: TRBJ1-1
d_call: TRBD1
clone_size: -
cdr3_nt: TGTGCCAGCAGTTTTGGGACAGGACTTAACACTGAAGCTTTCTTT
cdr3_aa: CASSFGTGLNTEAFF

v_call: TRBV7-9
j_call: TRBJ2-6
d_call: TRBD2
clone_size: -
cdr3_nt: TGTGCCAGCAGCTTAGGGGAGGGCTCTGGGGCCAACGTCCTGACTTTC
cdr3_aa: CASSLGEGSGANVLTF

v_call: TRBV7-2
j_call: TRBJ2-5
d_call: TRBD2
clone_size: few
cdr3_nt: TGTGCCAGCAGCCAAAGGGCGGGAGGGAGAGAGACCCAGTACTTC
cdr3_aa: CASSQRAGGRETQYF

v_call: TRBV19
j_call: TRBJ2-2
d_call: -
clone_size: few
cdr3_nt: TGTGCCAGTAGTAAGGAGGGAGGTAGCACCGGGGAGCTGTTTTTT
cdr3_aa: CASSKEGGSTGELFF

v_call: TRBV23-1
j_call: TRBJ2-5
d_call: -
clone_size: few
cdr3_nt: TGCGCCAGCCGAGATCACCCTGCAGGGGCCATCCGTGAGGAAGAGACCCAGTACTTC
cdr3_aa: CASRDHPAGAIREEETQYF

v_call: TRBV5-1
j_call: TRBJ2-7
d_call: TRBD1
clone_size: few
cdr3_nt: TGCGCCAGCAGACGGGGACAGGCCCCCGAGCAGTACTTC
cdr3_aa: CASRRGQAPEQYF

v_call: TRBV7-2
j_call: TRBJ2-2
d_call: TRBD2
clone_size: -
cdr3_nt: TGTGCCAGCAGCCCGAAAAGCGGGAGGGAAACCGGGGAGCTGTTTTTT
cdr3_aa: CASSPKSGRETGELFF

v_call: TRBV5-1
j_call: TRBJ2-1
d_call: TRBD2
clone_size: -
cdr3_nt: TGCGCCAGCAGCTTCCGAGGACTAGCGGGAGAGAAGATATACAATGAGCAGTTCTTC
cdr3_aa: CASSFRGLAGEKIYNEQFF

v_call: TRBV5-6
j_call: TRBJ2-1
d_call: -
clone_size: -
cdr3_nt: TGTGCCAGCAGCTTGAAGGTGGGGCTCGGTGAGCAGTTCTTC
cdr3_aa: CASSLKVGLGEQFF

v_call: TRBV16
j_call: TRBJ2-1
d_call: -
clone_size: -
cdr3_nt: TGTGCCAGCAGCCCTCGCGGAGGGGCCAATGAGCAGTTCTTC
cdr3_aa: CASSPRGGANEQFF

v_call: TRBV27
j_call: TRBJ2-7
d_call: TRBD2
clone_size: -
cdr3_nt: TGTGCCAGCAGAAGCGGGACTTACGAGCAGTACTTC
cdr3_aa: CASRSGTYEQYF

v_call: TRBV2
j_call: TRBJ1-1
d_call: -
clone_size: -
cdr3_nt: TGTGCCAGCAGTGTCGTCAGGGGAGCGGCTGAAGCTTTCTTT
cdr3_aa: CASSVVRGAAEAFF

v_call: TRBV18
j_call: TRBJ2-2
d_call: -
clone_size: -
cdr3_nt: TGTGCCAGCTCACCAAGGACGGATAACACCGGGGAGCTGTTTTTT
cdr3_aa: CASSPRTDNTGELFF

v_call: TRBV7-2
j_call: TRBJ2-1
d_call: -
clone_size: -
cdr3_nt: TGTGCCAGCAGCTTACAGAGGACTATCTACAATGAGCAGTTCTTC
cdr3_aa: CASSLQRTIYNEQFF

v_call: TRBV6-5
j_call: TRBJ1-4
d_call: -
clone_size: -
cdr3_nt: TGTGCCAGCAGTTACCAATCGGCAGCACCTAGGGAAAAACTGTTTTTT
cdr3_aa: CASSYQSAAPREKLFF

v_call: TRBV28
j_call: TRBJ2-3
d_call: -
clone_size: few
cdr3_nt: TGTGCCAGCAGTCCCCTTGGCGGGGATAATACGCAGTATTTT
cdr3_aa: CASSPLGGDNTQYF

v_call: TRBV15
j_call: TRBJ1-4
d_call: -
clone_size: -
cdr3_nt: TGTGCCACCAGCAGATTTGGGACACTAAATGAAAAACTGTTTTTT
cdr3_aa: CATSRFGTLNEKLFF

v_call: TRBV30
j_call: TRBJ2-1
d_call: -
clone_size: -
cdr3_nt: TGTGCCTGGAGTCCCCTCTCCAATGAGCAGTTCTTC
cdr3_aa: CAWSPLSNEQFF

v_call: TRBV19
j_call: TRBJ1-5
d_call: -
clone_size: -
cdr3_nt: TGTGCCAGTAGTATTCAATGGGCTAACAGTCAGCCCCAGCATTTT
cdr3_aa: CASSIQWANSQPQHF

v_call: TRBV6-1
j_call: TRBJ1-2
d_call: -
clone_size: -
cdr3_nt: TGTGCCAGCAGTGAAGCGTGGACAACGAGCGGCTACACCTTC
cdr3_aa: CASSEAWTTSGYTF

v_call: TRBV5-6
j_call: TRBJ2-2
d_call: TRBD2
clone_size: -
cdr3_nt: TGTGCCAGCAGCTTGGTCGCGGGAGGCACCGGGGAGCTGTTTTTT
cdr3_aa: CASSLVAGGTGELFF

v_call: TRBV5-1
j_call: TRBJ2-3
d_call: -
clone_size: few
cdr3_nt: TGCGCCAGCAGCTTAATAGCGAGTAGCACAGATACGCAGTATTTT
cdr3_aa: CASSLIASSTDTQYF

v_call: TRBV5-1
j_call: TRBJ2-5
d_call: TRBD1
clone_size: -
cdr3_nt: TGCGCCAGCAGCATTTCGGGACAGAGCCAAGAGACCCAGTACTTC
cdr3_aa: CASSISGQSQETQYF

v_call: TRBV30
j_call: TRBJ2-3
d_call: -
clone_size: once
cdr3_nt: TGTGCCTGGAGTGTAGGCTTGGAAGATACGCAGTATTTT
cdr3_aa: CAWSVGLEDTQYF

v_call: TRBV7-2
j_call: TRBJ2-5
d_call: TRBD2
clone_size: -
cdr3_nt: TGTGCCAGCAGCTTAGTTTCCGGGAGGGCTTTGGAGACCCAGTACTTC
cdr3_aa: CASSLVSGRALETQYF

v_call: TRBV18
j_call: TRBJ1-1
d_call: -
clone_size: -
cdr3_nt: TGTGCCAGCTCACGGTTGGACAGCCCACCTTTAGAAGCTTTCTTT
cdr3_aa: CASSRLDSPPLEAFF

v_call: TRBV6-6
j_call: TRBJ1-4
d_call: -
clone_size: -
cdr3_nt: TGTGCCAGCGGGCGGTCTAATGAAAAACTGTTTTTT
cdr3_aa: CASGRSNEKLFF

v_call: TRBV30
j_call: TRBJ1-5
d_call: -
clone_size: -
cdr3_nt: TGTGCCTGGAGTGGTATGTTTAGCAATCAGCCCCAGCATTTT
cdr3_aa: CAWSGMFSNQPQHF

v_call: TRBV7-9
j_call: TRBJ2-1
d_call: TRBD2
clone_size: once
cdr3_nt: TGTGCCAGCAGCTTAGATCGCGGCGGGAGGGATCATGAGCAGTTCTTC
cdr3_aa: CASSLDRGGRDHEQFF

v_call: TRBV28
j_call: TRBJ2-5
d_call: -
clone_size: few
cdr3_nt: TGTGCCAGCAGTCTAACAGGGGCCTTCAGCGGGAGAGAGACCCAGTACTTC
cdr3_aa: CASSLTGAFSGRETQYF

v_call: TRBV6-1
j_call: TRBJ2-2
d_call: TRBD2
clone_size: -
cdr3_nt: TGTGCCAGCAGTGAGCGGGGAGGGACCGGGGAGCTGTTTTTT
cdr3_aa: CASSERGGTGELFF

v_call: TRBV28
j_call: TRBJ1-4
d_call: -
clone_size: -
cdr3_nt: TGTGCCAGCAGTTTTGGCCGGATGGGCGAAAAACTGTTTTTT
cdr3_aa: CASSFGRMGEKLFF

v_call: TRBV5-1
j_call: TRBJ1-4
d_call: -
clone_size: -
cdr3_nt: TGCGCCAGCAGCCGCGCCCAGGGCCCCGAGGGGGGAAAACTGTTTTTT
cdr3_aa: CASSRAQGPEGGKLFF

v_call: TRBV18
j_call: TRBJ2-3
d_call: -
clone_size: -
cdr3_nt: TGTGCCACCGGACCTGGAGATACGCAGTATTTT
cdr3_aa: CATGPGDTQYF

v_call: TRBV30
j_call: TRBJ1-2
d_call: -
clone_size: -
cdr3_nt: TGTGCCTGGAAAGGGGGTGGCTACACCTTC
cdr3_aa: CAWKGGGYTF

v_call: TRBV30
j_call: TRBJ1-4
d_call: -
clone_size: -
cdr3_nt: TGTGCCTGGAGTTTACAGGGAATGAATGAAAAACTGTTTTTT
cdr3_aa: CAWSLQGMNEKLFF